This T cell receptor beta chain was profiled in a study of T cell repertoires in cytomegalovirus infection. Germline CDR1 KGHDR, CDR2 SFDVKD. V dropped 5 bases and J dropped 3 bases, with 15 bases sitting between them. The CDR3 loop spans 15 amino acids. One entry per CDR3 protein, called by TCRdb with MiXCR from the reads. The sample lists roughly 350,000 distinct CDR3 sequences, nearly 35% occurring once. About this clonotype itself: Its antigen is not identified.

Here the sequenced sample was cultured PBMCs, taken from culture after CMV antigen stimulation. The rearrangement joins TRBV24-1 to TRBJ1-1, with TRBD1 as a possible D gene (6 bases). This receptor was obtained from a human donor in good health (CMV status not recorded). Some clones in this sample may be carry-over from other donors' samples. For the CDR3, the DNA is TGTGCCACCAGTGCCGCAGGGGAGGGCCACACTGAAGCTTTCTTT. Translation gives CATSAAGEGHTEAFF.